This T cell receptor beta chain was retrieved from a study of human T cells and chemical hapten exposure. Study-level findings and limits: Alopecia affected the donors, so their immune response may differ from healthy people's. The count of PT1 expanded TCRs correlated positively with patch test score.

This clonotype was counted a few times. What it binds is not known. How the authors handled the data: Sample TCR counts, which ranged from 23,224 to 690,600, had a median of roughly 99,000. TCRdb analysed the RACE reads with MiXCR anew, one entry per CDR3 protein. The V and J calls and clone size are TCRdb's, not the authors'. Of under 130,000 distinct CDR3 sequences in the sample, 11% are singletons; the top ten hold around 3.4%. Time point denoted: patch test 1, 2 weeks after DPC sensitization. Sample treatment: therapeutic diphenylcyclopropenone sensitization with weekly scalp DPC. Researchers sampled blood before each patch test went on. V lost 5 bases and J lost 1, with 20 bases in between. Germline-derived CDR1 and CDR2 are MNHEY and SVGEGT. This CDR3 spans 17 amino acids.

This receptor was taken from a woman between 40 and 50 years old with alopecia areata. Some clones in this sample may be carry-over from other donors' samples. Specimen: whole blood, collected in connection with sensitization to the hapten diphenylcyclopropenone (DPC). This chain links TRBV6-2 or TRBV6-3 with TRBJ1-1; D uncertain. The CDR3 loop reads CASSARPFRTANTEAFF. DNA of the CDR3: TGTGCCAGCAGTGCTCGGCCCTTCAGGACGGCGAACACTGAAGCTTTCTTT.